This record looks at one T cell receptor (beta chain) sequence and its context. Its antigen remains unidentified. The data derive from a study of OX40 agonist ivuxolimab in advanced cancers. Overall study context: Ivuxolimab, an antibody acting as an agonist of OX40 (CD134), was used to treat patients. Under the entry rules, prior anti-PD-1, anti-PD-L1 or anti-CTLA-4 therapy was allowed, and 40% had some.

The protocol was immunoSEQ multiplex PCR, while the TCRdb copy is restricted to in-frame clones and leaves out a portion. This sample has some 60,000 clones; under 90% occur once, and the top ten carry about 2%. General study points: At 0.1 to 3.0 mg/kg and by week 6, clonal expansion occurred in CD4+ and CD8+ blood T cells. In the expanded peripheral T cells, antigen specificity was never determined.

Germline values: CDR1 SGHRS, CDR2 YFSETQ. The V end lost 1 base, the J end lost 2 bases, and 9 bases lay between the germline ends. This CDR3 comprises 15 residues. The source was CD4+ or CD8+ T cells sorted from blood, collected in a trial of the OX40 agonist ivuxolimab. The chain links TRBV5-1 to TRBJ1-4; D is unresolved. The receptor's source is an adult with an advanced solid tumor such as melanoma, head and neck, liver or kidney cancer. The CDR3: CASSLFSGTNEKLFF. The DNA of the CDR3 is TGCGCCAGCAGCTTGTTTTCCGGTACTAATGAAAAACTGTTTTTT. The full variable domain, completed using reference TRBV5-1 and TRBJ1-4, is KAGVTQTPRYLIKTRGQQVTLSCSPISGHRSVSWYQQTPGQGLQFLFEYFSETQRNKGNFPGRFSGRQFSNSRSEMNVSTLELGDSALYLCASSLFSGTNEKLFFGSGTQLSVL.